One and the same sample provided the 11 T cell receptor beta chains below, sequenced in a study of early T cells in non-severe SARS-CoV-2 infection. TCRdb fed the 5' RACE reads into MiXCR, producing one record per CDR3 protein. This table has about 50,000 distinct CDR3 sequences, 11% appearing once. The source material was whole blood. Every receptor here comes from an adult who was a healthcare worker with PCR-confirmed SARS-CoV-2 infection or an uninfected control (not recorded which).

This clonotype appeared many times. The genes are TRBV11-2 and TRBJ2-7, with 11 bases lining up with TRBD2. CDR1 is SGHAT and CDR2 is FQNNGV in the germline V gene. The length of the CDR3 is 15 residues. Losses at the gene ends were 5 bases for V and 0 bases for J; bases not matched to a gene: 3. The CDR3 DNA sequence: TGTGCCAGCAGCCAGACTAGCGGGGCCTCCTACGAGCAGTACTTC. Encoded protein: CASSQTSGASYEQYF.

This clonotype was counted ten times or more. The CDR3 sequence: CSASVWDLNTGELFF. Here the CDR3 DNA reads TGCAGTGCTAGTGTCTGGGACTTGAACACCGGGGAGCTGTTTTTT. The chain uses TRBV20-1 and TRBJ2-2; D possibly corresponds to TRBD2 (6 bases). Trimming removed 3 bases from V and 1 base from J, with 12 bases in between. Per the germline V gene, CDR1 is DFQATT and CDR2 is SNEGSKA (reference sequence). The CDR3 contains 15 residues.

This clonotype showed up many times. The chain links TRBV6-5 to TRBJ2-1, with 8 bases aligning to TRBD1. Looked up from germline, CDR1 is MNHEY and CDR2 is SVGAGI. After removal of 7 bases from V and 1 base from J, the junction contained 9 bases not matched to a gene. CDR3 length: 16 residues. The CDR3 here is CASTADRVRSYNEQFF. The CDR3 nucleotides read TGTGCCAGCACCGCGGACAGGGTGAGGTCCTACAATGAGCAGTTCTTC.

The table lists this clonotype with a few counts. This sequence joins TRBV4-1 and TRBJ1-2; D is uncertain. V dropped 4 bases and J dropped 4 bases, with 10 bases sitting between them. Germline V gene sequence: CDR1 MGHRA, CDR2 YSYEKL. The CDR3 length is 13 residues. The CDR3 region is CASSLDGIYGYTF. As DNA, the CDR3 is TGCGCCAGCAGCCTGGACGGCATCTATGGCTACACCTTC.

This clonotype came up many times. This chain connects TRBV5-8 to TRBJ1-6, with 9 bases aligning to TRBD1. The CDR3 consists of 14 residues. V gave up 6 bases and J gave up 7 bases; unmatched junction bases: 5. Germline CDR1 SGHTS, CDR2 YDEGEE. The CDR3 loop is CASTVTGGNSPLHF. CDR3 sequence (DNA): TGTGCCAGCACCGTGACAGGGGGAAATTCACCCCTCCACTTT.

This clonotype occurred many times. The CDR3 DNA sequence: TGTGCCAGCAATGCTCTTCCGGGACTAGGGTACCATGAGCAGTTCTTC. It codes for CASNALPGLGYHEQFF. This chain joins TRBV11-3 and TRBJ2-1; TRBD2 agrees at 8 bases. Germline trimming cut 7 bases from V and 8 bases from J; bases unmatched to any gene: 16. This CDR3 has 16 amino acids. Germline assignment: CDR1 SGHNT and CDR2 YENEEA.

J is TRBJ2-1 and V is TRBV7-2, with D unclear. The V end was cut by 3 bases, the J end by 5 bases, with 14 bases between. CDR1 is SGHTA and CDR2 is FQGNSA in the germline V gene. The CDR3 consists of 15 residues. The CDR3 region is CASSFGTARNNEQFF. CDR3 nucleotides: TGTGCCAGCAGCTTTGGTACCGCCCGGAACAATGAGCAGTTCTTC.

This clonotype was counted many times. The chain links TRBV9 to TRBJ1-2, with 7 bases that match TRBD1. With 4 bases clipped from V and 3 bases from J, the junction kept 12 bases outside the gene matches. CDR3 length: 16 residues. Germline CDR1 is SGDLS and CDR2 is YYNGEE. The CDR3 DNA reads TGTGCCAGCAGCACATCCGGGACAGAATACGACTATGGCTACACCTTC. This translates into CASSTSGTEYDYGYTF. Together with reference TRBV9 and TRBJ1-2, the CDR3 gives the full variable domain: DSGVTQTPKHLITATGQRVTLRCSPRSGDLSVYWYQQSLDQGLQFLIQYYNGEERAKGNILERFSAQQFPDLHSELNLSSLELGDSALYFCASSTSGTEYDYGYTFGSGTRLTVV.

This clonotype was observed a few times. V and J are TRBV29-1 and TRBJ1-4; TRBD1 matches at 9 bases. V trimming: 4 bases; J trimming: 6 bases; junction bases outside the gene matches: 3. The germline gives CDR1 SQVTM, CDR2 ANQGSEA. The CDR3 runs to 13 residues. The CDR3 loop reads CSVVGTGHEKLFF. The CDR3 nucleotides read TGCAGCGTTGTTGGGACAGGGCATGAAAAACTGTTTTTT.

The gene calls are TRBV3-1 and TRBJ2-1; D ambiguous. Germline V lookup: CDR1 LGHDT, CDR2 YNNKEL (reference sequence). CDR3 size: 13 residues. V gave up 1 base and J gave up 10 bases, with 11 bases separating them. CDR3 sequence: CASSQGILGEQFF. CDR3 nucleotide sequence: TGTGCCAGCAGCCAAGGGATTCTCGGGGAGCAGTTCTTC.

This clonotype was found many times. CDR3 loop: CASSADRNYEQYF. The CDR3 DNA reads as TGTGCCAGCAGTGCCGACAGGAACTACGAGCAGTACTTC. This sequence joins TRBV6-6 and TRBJ2-7; tentatively, D is TRBD1 (6 bases). The CDR3 is made up of 13 amino acids. Germline CDR1 MNHNY, CDR2 SVGAGI (reference sequence). Trimming stripped 5 bases from V and 3 bases from J, with 11 bases between.